Below, 2 T cell receptor beta chains from the same sample are listed, as sequenced in a study of blood T cell repertoires in COVID-19. The protocol was immunoSEQ multiplex PCR, while the TCRdb copy is restricted to in-frame clones and leaves out a portion. The table includes 150,000 or so clones, about 86% detected once. What was sequenced was peripheral blood. Receptors were obtained from a man in his fifties or sixties with acute or convalescent COVID-19.

This chain uses TRBV25-1 with TRBJ1-1, with 9 positions matching TRBD1. The CDR3 is 15 amino acids. With V trimmed by 3 bases and J by 7 bases, 9 bases remained unmatched. The germline V gene has CDR1 MGHDK and CDR2 SYGVNS. In DNA form, the CDR3 reads TGTGCCAGCAGTGACCGGACAGGGGCTGCGGGTGAAGCTTTCTTT. This encodes CASSDRTGAAGEAFF.

This chain links TRBV28 with TRBJ2-2, with 9 bases lining up with TRBD1. Germline V gene sequence: CDR1 MDHEN, CDR2 SYDVKM. Trimming removed 6 bases from V and 4 bases from J; junction bases left unmatched: 0. The CDR3 totals 13 residues. The CDR3 bases are TGTGCCAGCAGGACAGGGGGCACCGGGGAGCTGTTTTTT. It translates to CASRTGGTGELFF.